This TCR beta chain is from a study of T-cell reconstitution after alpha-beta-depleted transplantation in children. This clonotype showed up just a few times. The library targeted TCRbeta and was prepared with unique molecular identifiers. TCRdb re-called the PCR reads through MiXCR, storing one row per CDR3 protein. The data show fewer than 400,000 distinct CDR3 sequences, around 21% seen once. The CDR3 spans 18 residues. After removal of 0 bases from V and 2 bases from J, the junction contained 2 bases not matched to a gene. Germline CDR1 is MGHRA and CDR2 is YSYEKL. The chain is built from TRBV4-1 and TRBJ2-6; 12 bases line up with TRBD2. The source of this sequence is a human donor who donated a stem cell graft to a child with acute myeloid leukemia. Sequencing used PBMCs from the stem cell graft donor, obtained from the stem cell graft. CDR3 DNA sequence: TGCGCCAGCAGCCAAGATCTAGCGGGAGGGCCTGGGGCCAACGTCCTGACTTTC. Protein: CASSQDLAGGPGANVLTF.